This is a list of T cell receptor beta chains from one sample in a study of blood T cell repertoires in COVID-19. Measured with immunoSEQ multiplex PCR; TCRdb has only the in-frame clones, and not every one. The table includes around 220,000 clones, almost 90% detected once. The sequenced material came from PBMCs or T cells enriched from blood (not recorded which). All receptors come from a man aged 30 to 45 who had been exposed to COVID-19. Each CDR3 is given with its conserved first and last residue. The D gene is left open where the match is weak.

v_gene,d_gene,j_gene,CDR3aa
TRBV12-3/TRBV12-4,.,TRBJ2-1,CASSPAAGSQFF
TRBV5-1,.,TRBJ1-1,CASSPLVMNTEAFF
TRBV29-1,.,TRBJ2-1,CSGERLLTGGNEQFF
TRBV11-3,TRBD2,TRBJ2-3,CASSSPLAGGTDTQYF
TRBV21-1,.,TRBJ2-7,CASHFGLGQAPYEQYF
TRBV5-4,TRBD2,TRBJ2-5,CASSLASGGLSETQYF
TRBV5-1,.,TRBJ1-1,CASSLVSTMNTEAFF
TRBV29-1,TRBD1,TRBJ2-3,CSVAGQASTDTQYF
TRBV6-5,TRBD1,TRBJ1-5,CASSYSTGQISEPQHF
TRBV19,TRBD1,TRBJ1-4,CASSLQGRGEKLFF
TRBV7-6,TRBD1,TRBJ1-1,CASSLVTGGGLNTEAFF
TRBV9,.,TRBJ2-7,CASSVTGSVHEQYF
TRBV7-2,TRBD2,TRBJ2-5,CASSLATSGPETQYF
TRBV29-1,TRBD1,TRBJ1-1,CSVERQGGEAFF
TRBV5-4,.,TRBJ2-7,CASSSPGYEQYF
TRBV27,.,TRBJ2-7,CASSSGGSYEQYF
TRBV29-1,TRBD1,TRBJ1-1,CSAGTGGDTEAFF
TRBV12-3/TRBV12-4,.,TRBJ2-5,CASTLKETQYF
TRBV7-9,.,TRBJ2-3,CASTTPTDTQYF
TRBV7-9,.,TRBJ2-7,CASSPRQPYYEQYF
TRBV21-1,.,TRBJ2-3,CASSNEEGSTQYF
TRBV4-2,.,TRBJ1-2,CASSQDWGQSYGYTF
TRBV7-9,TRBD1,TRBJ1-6,CASSSGTGSNSPLHF
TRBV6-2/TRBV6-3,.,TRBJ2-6,CASSYSNTYLRVGANVLTF
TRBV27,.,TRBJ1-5,CASSLRQTTLGPQHF
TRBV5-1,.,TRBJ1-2,CASSPHGGGTNYGYTF
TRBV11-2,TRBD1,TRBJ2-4,CASSPGGTGSIQYF
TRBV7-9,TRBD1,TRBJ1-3,CASSLSTGFGNTIYF
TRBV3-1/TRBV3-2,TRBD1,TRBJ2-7,CASSPTGTGPVEQYF
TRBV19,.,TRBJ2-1,CATSGPEGDYNEQFF
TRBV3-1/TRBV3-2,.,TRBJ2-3,CASSQEGRVTDTQYF
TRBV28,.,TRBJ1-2,CASTRGPGSYGYTF
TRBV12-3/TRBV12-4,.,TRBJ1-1,CATLDSAEAFF
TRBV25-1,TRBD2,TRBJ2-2,CARAGTSKIANTGELFF